The source of this T cell receptor beta chain is a study of preoperative IRX-2 immunotherapy in early breast cancer (dated by TCRdb to the late 2010s). The germline V gene gives CDR1 as SQVTM and CDR2 as ANQGSEA. Including cysteine and phenylalanine, the CDR3 has 12 amino acids. The only DNA kept is the CDR3, 36 bases in frame from the first base. The treatment or condition label corresponds to: preoperative locoregional IRX-2 cytokine immunotherapy. The samples were obtained from a phase Ib study in which preoperative, locoregional IRX-2 cytokine immunotherapy intended to prime immune responses was tested. Donors were patients with early-stage breast cancer who received IRX-2 before surgery. With regard to this clone: Its antigen is currently not known. Its ends do not fully match the called genes, so a read error is possible. The DNA holds an ambiguous or unread base, and X denotes its residue.

Libraries came from the immunoSEQ multiplex PCR assay. In TCRdb, the immuneACCESS table is reduced to in-frame sequences with V and J assigned. These tables do not hold every clone; where another copy was compared, an unresolved V gene accounts for under half, and the others remain unexplained. The sample yields some 32,000 clones; under 85% were counted once. The leading ten clones occupy roughly 2.6% of the sample. The chain couples TRBV29-1 to TRBJ2-1; the D gene assignment is ambiguous. The specimen was lymph node tissue, collected from a patient treated with IRX-2 immunotherapy. This clonotype originated in a human donor with breast cancer. At the DNA level, the sequence is TGCAGCGCTCTAGGGTTATACAATRAGCAGTTCTTC. The resulting protein is CSALGLYNXQFF.